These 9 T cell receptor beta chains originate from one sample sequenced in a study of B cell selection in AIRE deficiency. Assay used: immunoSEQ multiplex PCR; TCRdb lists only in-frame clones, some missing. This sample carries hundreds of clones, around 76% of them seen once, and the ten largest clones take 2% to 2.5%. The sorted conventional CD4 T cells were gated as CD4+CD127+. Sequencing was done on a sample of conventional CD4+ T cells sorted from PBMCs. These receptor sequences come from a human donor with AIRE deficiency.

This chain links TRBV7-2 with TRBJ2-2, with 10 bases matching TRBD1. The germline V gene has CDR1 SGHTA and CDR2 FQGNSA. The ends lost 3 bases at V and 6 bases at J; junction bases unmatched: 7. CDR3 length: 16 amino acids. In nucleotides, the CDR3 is TGTGCCAGCAGCTTTGGCCGACAGGGGGCAGCCGGGGAGCTGTTTTTT. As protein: CASSFGRQGAAGELFF.

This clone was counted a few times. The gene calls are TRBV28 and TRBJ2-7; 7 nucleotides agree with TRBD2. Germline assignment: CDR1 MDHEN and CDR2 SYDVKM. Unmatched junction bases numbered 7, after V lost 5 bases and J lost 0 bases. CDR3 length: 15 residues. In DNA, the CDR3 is TGTGCCAGCAGTCGATTGCGGGGGAGCTCCTACGAGCAGTACTTC. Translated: CASSRLRGSSYEQYF.

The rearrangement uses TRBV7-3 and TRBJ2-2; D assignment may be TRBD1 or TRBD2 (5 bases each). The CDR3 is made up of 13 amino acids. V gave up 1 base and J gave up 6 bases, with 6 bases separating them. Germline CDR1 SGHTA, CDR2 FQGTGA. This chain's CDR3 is CASSLMGAGELFF. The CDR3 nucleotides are TGTGCCAGCAGCTTAATGGGGGCCGGGGAGCTGTTTTTT.

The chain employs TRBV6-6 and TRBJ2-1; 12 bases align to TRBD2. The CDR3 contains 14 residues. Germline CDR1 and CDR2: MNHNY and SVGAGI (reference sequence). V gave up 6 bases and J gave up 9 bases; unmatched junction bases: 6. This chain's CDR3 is CASSFGLAGTEQFF. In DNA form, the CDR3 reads TGTGCCAGCAGCTTCGGACTAGCGGGGACTGAGCAGTTCTTC.

CDR3: CASSWSTNEQFF. The CDR3 nucleotides are TGTGCCAGCAGCTGGTCGACGAATGAGCAGTTCTTC. The chain recombines TRBV7-8 with TRBJ2-1; no clear D gene. Trimming took off 4 bases at V and 7 bases at J, with 8 bases between the two ends. Germline V gene lookup returns CDR1 SGHVS and CDR2 FQNEAQ. CDR3 length equals 12 residues.

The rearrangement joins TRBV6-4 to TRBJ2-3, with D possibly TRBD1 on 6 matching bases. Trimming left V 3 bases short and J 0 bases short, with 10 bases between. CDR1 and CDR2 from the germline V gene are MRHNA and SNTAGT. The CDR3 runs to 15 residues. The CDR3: CASSEQGSSTDTQYF. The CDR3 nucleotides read TGTGCCAGCAGTGAACAGGGCTCTAGCACAGATACGCAGTATTTT.

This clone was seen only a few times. The CDR3 DNA follows: TGTGCCAGCAGCTGGGACAGAACGGGCGAGACCCAGTACTTC. This encodes CASSWDRTGETQYF. V is TRBV5-6 and J is TRBJ2-5; TRBD1 matches 7 bases. The V and J ends lost 3 bases and 5 bases, in that order; junction bases with no gene match: 7. The germline gives CDR1 SGHDT, CDR2 YYEEEE. The CDR3 is made up of 14 amino acids.

The CDR3 DNA reads as TGTGCCAGCAGTTTATTTGCAGGGGCGGTTGGAAACACCATATATTTT. It codes for CASSLFAGAVGNTIYF. This chain joins TRBV28 and TRBJ1-3, with D maybe TRBD1 (6 bases). Trimming removed 1 base from V and 3 bases from J, with 13 bases in between. The CDR3 is made up of 16 amino acids. Germline lookup yields CDR1 MDHEN and CDR2 SYDVKM.

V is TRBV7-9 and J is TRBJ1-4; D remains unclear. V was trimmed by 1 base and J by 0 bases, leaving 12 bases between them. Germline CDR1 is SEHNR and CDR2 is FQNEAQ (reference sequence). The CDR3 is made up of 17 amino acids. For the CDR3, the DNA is TGTGCCAGCAGCTTAGAGGCCGCGTTTGCAACTAATGAAAAACTGTTTTTT. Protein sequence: CASSLEAAFATNEKLFF.